This TCR beta chain was identified during a study of blood T cell repertoires in COVID-19. Across under 25 US areas, participants ranged in age from 18 to 89 years. Participants had their cohort set by participant-reported clinical history. Trimming removed 3 bases from V and 5 bases from J; junction bases left unmatched: 1. CDR3 length: 13 amino acids. Germline CDR1 is MNHEY and CDR2 is SMNVEV (reference sequence). Per the authors' pipeline: Reference gene primer amplification gave nucleated cell count estimates. Using immunoSEQ multiplex PCR, the repertoire was profiled, and TCRdb retains in-frame clones only, with some absent. D and trimming come from the DNA, and the V and J calls and clone size come from that table. The repertoire includes roughly 200,000 clones, roughly nine tenths of them detected once, and 2% to 2.5% sits in the top ten.

The TCR originated in a woman in her forties with acute COVID-19. The chain combines TRBV27 with TRBJ1-5; 7 positions match TRBD1. What was sequenced was PBMCs or T cells enriched from blood (not recorded which). CDR3: CASSFGTDQPQHF. The CDR3 DNA follows: TGTGCCAGCAGTTTCGGGACAGATCAGCCCCAGCATTTT.